This T cell receptor (beta chain) is from a study of PD-L1 blockade in urothelial cancer. The study, taken as a whole, reports: Patients who had durable benefit saw their tumor-associated blood clones expand more at 3 weeks.

Worth noting for this clone: The antigen is not known.

CDR1 and CDR2 from the germline V gene are MGHDK and SYGVNS. Trimming removed 5 bases at V and 7 bases at J, with 12 bases between. This CDR3 comprises 13 residues. Generated by immunoSEQ multiplex PCR, the TCRdb table keeps only in-frame clones and is missing some. The sample holds roughly 100,000 clones, approximately 87% seen once. The time point: peripheral blood 6 weeks after treatment start. Patients' urothelial carcinoma was locally advanced or metastatic. The chain combines TRBV25-1 with TRBJ1-5, with a tentative D call TRBD1 (6 bases). The clonotype was recovered from a man between 70 and 80 years old with urothelial cancer. The source material was PBMCs, sampled around atezolizumab (anti-PD-L1) treatment. CDR3 in amino acids: CASSKTGWQPQHF. The CDR3 bases are TGTGCCAGCAGTAAAACAGGGTGGCAGCCCCAGCATTTT.